This TCR beta chain was identified in a study of blood T cell repertoires in COVID-19. V gave up 2 bases and J gave up 5 bases; unmatched junction bases: 6. CDR1 and CDR2 (germline): SGHRS, YFSETQ. The CDR3 is 14 residues long. In the study's own analysis: How many nucleated cells were present was estimated from reference gene primer amplification. Sequenced by immunoSEQ multiplex PCR; TCRdb stores in-frame clones only, minus some. V and J calls and clone size follow that table, whereas D and trimming were derived from the DNA. This table has about 69,000 clones, nearly 90% appearing once. This TCR derives from a man in his fifties with acute or convalescent COVID-19. This chain links TRBV5-1 with TRBJ2-7; 8 bases fit TRBD1. Sequencing was carried out using peripheral blood. For the CDR3, the DNA is TGCGCCAGCAGCTTAGGGACAGGTGTGGACGAGCAGTACTTC. Translating it yields CASSLGTGVDEQYF.